The next 3 T cell receptor beta chains were all read from a single sample in a study of shared clonotypes between healthy human individuals. The data were produced by immunoSEQ multiplex PCR, yet TCRdb's version contains in-frame clones alone and is incomplete. The data show 650,000 to 800,000 clones, just under 75% seen once. Sequences were obtained from memory CD4+ T cells sorted from blood. The subset is: CD45RA-negative fraction. The receptors were sampled from a woman in her twenties or thirties in good health.

This clone came up once. The CDR3 sequence: CASIPREVNADQPQHF. The CDR3 region has the DNA TGTGCCAGCATACCGAGGGAGGTTAATGCGGATCAGCCCCAGCATTTT. The chain employs TRBV28 and TRBJ1-5, with D unclear. Germline CDR1 and CDR2: MDHEN and SYDVKM. The germline V and J ends were trimmed by 7 bases and 5 bases, with 21 bases remaining between them. This CDR3 region has 16 residues.

This chain uses TRBV18 with TRBJ2-7; TRBD1 aligns across 10 bases. Germline assignment: CDR1 KGHSH and CDR2 LQKENI. Trimming removed 5 bases from V and 6 bases from J; junction bases left unmatched: 10. There are 15 residues in the CDR3. The CDR3 reads CASSEAGTGVGEQYF. CDR3 DNA: TGTGCCAGCTCAGAGGCCGGGACAGGGGTTGGCGAGCAGTACTTC.

The chain couples TRBV9 to TRBJ2-3, with TRBD1 as a possible D gene (5 bases). This CDR3 is 15 amino acids long. The V end was cut by 7 bases, the J end by 6 bases, with 21 bases between. Germline assignment: CDR1 SGDLS and CDR2 YYNGEE. CDR3 sequence: CASSYGGAGSDTQYF. DNA of the CDR3: TGTGCCAGCTCCTACGGTGGGGCAGGGTCGGATACGCAGTATTTT.